This T cell receptor (beta chain) was observed in a study of OX40 agonist ivuxolimab in advanced cancers. Study information: An agonistic anti-OX40 (CD134) antibody, ivuxolimab, was used to treat the patients. In this trial design, patients received ivuxolimab intravenously at 0.01 to 10 mg/kg every 2 weeks.

On cycle 4 day 1 and cycle 7 day 1, as well as at baseline, blood was sampled. This table comes from immunoSEQ multiplex PCR, and its TCRdb copy is limited to in-frame clones, with some not included. The sample shows roughly 50,000 clones, about nine tenths of them seen only once. The CDR3 covers 15 residues. Per germline, CDR1 SGHVS and CDR2 FQNEAQ. The J segment lost 0 bases and the V segment lost 3 bases, leaving 3 bases of the junction unmatched. Points on this clone: Its target is unknown.

Findings and limits, study-wide: At 0.1 to 3.0 mg/kg, CD4+ and CD8+ blood T cells expanded clonally by week 6.

The clonotype originates from an adult with an advanced solid tumor such as melanoma, head and neck, liver or kidney cancer. This chain links TRBV7-8 with TRBJ2-3; 7 bases match TRBD2. Material: CD4+ or CD8+ T cells sorted from blood, obtained in a trial of the OX40 agonist ivuxolimab. CDR3 bases: TGTGCCAGCAGCTTGGGGGGGACTAGCACAGATACGCAGTATTTT. It is translated as CASSLGGTSTDTQYF.